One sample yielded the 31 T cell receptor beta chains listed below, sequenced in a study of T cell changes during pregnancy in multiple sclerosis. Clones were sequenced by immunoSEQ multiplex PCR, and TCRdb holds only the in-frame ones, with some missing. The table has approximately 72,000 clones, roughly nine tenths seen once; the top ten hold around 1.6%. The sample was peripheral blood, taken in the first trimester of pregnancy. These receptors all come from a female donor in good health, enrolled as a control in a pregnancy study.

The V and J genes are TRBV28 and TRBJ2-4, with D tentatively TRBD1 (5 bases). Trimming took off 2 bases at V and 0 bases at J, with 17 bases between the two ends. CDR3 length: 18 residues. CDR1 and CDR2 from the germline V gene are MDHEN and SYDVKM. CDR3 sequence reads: CASSLGHSLPLAKNIQYF. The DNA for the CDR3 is TGTGCCAGCAGTTTAGGACACTCTTTGCCTCTAGCCAAAAACATTCAGTACTTC.

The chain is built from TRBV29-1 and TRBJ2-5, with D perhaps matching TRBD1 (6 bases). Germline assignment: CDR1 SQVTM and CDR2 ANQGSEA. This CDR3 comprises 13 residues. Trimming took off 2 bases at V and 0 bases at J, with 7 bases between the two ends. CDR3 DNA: TGCAGCGTTGAAAGGGGGAACCAAGAGACCCAGTACTTC. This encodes CSVERGNQETQYF.

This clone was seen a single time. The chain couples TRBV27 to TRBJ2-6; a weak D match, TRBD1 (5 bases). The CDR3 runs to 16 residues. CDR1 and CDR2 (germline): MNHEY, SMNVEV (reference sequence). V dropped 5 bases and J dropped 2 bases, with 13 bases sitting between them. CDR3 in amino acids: CASSADSSPGANVLTF. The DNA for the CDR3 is TGTGCCAGCAGTGCTGACAGCTCTCCTGGGGCCAACGTCCTGACTTTC.

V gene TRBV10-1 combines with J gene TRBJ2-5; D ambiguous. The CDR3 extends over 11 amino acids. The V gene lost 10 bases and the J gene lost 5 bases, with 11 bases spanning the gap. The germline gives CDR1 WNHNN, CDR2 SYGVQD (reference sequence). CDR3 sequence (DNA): TGCGCCACCCGGCTCGGGGAGACCCAGTACTTC. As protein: CATRLGETQYF.

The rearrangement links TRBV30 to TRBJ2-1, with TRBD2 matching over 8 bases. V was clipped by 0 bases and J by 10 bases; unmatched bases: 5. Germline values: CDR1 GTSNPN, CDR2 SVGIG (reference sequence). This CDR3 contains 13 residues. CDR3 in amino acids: CAWSVGGGREQFF. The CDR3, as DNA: TGTGCCTGGAGTGTCGGGGGGGGCCGAGAGCAGTTCTTC.

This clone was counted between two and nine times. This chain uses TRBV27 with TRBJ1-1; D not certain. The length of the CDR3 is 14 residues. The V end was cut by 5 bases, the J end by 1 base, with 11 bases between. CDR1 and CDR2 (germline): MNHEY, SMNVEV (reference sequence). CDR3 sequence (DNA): TGTGCCAGCAGTCGCGCCAAACCGAACACTGAAGCTTTCTTT. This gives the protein CASSRAKPNTEAFF.

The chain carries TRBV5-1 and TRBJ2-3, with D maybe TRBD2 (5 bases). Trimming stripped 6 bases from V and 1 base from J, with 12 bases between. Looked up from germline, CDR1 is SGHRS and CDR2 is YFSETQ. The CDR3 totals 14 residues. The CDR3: CASKEGLGTDTQYF. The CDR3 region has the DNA TGCGCCAGCAAAGAGGGTCTTGGCACAGATACGCAGTATTTT.

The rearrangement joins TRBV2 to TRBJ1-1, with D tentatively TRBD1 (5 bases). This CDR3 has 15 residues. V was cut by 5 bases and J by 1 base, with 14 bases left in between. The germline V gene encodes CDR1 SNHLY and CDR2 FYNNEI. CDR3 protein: CASSNQQARNTEAFF. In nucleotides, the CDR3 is TGTGCCAGCAGTAATCAACAGGCTAGGAACACTGAAGCTTTCTTT.

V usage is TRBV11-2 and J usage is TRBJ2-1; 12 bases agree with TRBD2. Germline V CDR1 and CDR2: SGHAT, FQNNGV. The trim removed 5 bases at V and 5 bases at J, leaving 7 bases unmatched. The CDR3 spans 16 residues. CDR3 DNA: TGTGCCAGCAGCCCCATACTAGCGGGGGGTGACAATGAGCAGTTCTTC. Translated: CASSPILAGGDNEQFF.

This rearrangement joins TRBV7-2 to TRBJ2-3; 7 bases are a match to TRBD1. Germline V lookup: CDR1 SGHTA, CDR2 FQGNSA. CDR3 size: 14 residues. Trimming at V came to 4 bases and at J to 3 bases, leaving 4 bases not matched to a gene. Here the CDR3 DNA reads TGTGCCAGCAGCTCCACAGGGGTAACAGATACGCAGTATTTT. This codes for CASSSTGVTDTQYF.

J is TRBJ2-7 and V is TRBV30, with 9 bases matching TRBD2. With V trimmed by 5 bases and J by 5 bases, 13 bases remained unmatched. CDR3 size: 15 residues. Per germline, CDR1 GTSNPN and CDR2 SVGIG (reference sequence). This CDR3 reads CAWGRGAGGSDEQYF. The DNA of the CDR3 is TGTGCCTGGGGGCGGGGAGCGGGAGGATCGGACGAGCAGTACTTC. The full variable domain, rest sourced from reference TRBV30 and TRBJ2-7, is SQTIHQWPATLVQPVGSPLSLECTVEGTSNPNLYWYRQAAGRGLQLLFYSVGIGQISSEVPQNLSASRPQDRQFILSSKKLLLSDSGFYLCAWGRGAGGSDEQYFGPGTRLTVT.

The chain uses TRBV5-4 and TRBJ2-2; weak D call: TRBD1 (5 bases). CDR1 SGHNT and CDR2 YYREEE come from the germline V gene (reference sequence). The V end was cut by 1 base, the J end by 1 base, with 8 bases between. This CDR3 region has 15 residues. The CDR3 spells CASSLRGRNTGELFF. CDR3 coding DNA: TGTGCCAGCAGCTTGAGGGGCAGGAACACCGGGGAGCTGTTTTTT.

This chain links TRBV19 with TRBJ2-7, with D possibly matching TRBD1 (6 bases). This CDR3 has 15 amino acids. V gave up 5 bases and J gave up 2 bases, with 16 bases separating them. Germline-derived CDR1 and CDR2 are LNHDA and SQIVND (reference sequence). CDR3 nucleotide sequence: TGTGCCAGTAGTGCATCGGTGGACAGCGCCTACGAGCAGTACTTC. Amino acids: CASSASVDSAYEQYF.

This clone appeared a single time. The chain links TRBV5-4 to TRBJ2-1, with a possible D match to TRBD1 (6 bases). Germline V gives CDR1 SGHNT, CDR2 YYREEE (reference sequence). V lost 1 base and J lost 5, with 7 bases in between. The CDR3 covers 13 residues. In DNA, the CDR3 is TGTGCCAGCAGCTTGAACAGGGACAATGAGCAGTTCTTC. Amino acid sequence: CASSLNRDNEQFF.

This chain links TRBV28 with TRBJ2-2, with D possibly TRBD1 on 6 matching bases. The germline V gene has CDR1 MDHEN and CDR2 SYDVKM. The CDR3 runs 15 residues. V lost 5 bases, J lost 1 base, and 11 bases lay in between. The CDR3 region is CASSQGGLNTGELFF. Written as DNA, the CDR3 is TGTGCCAGCAGTCAAGGGGGATTGAACACCGGGGAGCTGTTTTTT.

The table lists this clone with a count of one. The CDR3: CASSGQKNSYEQYF. In nucleotides, the CDR3 is TGTGCCAGCAGTGGTCAGAAAAATTCCTACGAGCAGTACTTC. This rearrangement joins TRBV2 to TRBJ2-7; D is uncertain. The length of the CDR3 is 14 residues. CDR1 is SNHLY and CDR2 is FYNNEI in the germline V gene. Trimming took 4 bases from V and 1 from J, leaving 11 bases between them.

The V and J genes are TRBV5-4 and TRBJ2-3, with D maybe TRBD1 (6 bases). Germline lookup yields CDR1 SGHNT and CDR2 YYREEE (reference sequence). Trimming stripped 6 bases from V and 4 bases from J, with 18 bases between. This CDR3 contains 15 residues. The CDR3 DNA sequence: TGTGCCAGCACCAACAGGGCCAGCGCCCCAGATACGCAGTATTTT. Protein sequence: CASTNRASAPDTQYF.

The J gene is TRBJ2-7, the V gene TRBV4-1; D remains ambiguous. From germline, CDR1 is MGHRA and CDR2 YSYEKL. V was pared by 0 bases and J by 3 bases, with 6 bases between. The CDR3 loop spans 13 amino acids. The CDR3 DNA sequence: TGCGCCAGCAGCCAAGAGGAGCACTACGAGCAGTACTTC. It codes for CASSQEEHYEQYF.

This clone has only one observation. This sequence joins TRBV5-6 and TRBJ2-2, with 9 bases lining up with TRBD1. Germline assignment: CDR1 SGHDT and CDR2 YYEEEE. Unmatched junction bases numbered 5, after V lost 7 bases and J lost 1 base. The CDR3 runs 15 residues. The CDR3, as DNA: TGTGCCAGCGGTGGACAGGGGAGGAACACCGGGGAGCTGTTTTTT. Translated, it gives CASGGQGRNTGELFF.

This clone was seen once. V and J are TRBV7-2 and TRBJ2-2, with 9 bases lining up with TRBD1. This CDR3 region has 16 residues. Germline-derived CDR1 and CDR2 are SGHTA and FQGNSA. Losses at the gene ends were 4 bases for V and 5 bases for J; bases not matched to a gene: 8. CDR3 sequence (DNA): TGTGCCAGCAGCTCACGCGGGACAGGGAAGACCGGGGAGCTGTTTTTT. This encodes CASSSRGTGKTGELFF.

In DNA form, the CDR3 reads TGCGCCAGCAGCCCACCGCTGACAGGGGGAATAGGTGAAGCTTTCTTT. Translated, it gives CASSPPLTGGIGEAFF. The chain links TRBV5-1 to TRBJ1-1, with TRBD1 matching over 9 bases. Germline CDR1 and CDR2: SGHRS and YFSETQ. This CDR3 spans 16 amino acids. Trimming took 4 bases from V and 7 from J; bases not matched to a gene: 14.

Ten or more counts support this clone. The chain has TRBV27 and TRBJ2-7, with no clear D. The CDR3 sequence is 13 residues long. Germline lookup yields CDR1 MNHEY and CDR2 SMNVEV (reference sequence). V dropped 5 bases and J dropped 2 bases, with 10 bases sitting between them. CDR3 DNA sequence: TGTGCCAGCAGTCGCCCCCCTACCTACGAGCAGTACTTC. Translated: CASSRPPTYEQYF.

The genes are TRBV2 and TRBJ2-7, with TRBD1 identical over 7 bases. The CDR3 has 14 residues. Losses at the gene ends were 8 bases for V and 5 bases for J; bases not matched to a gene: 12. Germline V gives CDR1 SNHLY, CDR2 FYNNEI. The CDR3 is CASRGRGFVDEQYF. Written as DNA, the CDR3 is TGTGCCAGCCGAGGCAGGGGGTTTGTCGACGAGCAGTACTTC. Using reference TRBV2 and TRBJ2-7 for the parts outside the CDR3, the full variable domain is EPEVTQTPSHQVTQMGQEVILRCVPISNHLYFYWYRQILGQKVEFLVSFYNNEISEKSEIFDDQFSVERPDGSNFTLKIRSTKLEDSAMYFCASRGRGFVDEQYFGPGTRLTVT.

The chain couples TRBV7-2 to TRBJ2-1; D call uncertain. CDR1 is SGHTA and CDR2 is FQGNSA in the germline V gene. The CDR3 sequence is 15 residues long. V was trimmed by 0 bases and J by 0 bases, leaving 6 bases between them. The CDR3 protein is CASSLAASSYNEQFF. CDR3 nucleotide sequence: TGTGCCAGCAGCTTAGCTGCCAGCTCCTACAATGAGCAGTTCTTC.

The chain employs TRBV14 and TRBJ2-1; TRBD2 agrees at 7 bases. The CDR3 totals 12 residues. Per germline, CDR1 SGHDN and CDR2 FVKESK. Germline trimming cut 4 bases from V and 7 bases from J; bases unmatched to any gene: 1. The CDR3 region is CASSLGGNEQFF. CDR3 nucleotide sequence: TGTGCCAGCAGCCTGGGGGGGAATGAGCAGTTCTTC.

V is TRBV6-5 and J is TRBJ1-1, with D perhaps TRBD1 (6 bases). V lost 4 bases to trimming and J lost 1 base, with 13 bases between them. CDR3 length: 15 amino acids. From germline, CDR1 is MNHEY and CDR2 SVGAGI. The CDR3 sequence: CASSFAGAGNTEAFF. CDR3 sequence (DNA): TGTGCCAGCAGTTTTGCAGGGGCTGGGAACACTGAAGCTTTCTTT.

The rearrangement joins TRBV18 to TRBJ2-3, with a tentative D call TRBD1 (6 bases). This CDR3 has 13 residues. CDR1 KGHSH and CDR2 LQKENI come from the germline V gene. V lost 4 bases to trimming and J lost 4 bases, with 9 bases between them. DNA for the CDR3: TGTGCCAGCTCACTAAACAGGGCAGATACGCAGTATTTT. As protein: CASSLNRADTQYF.

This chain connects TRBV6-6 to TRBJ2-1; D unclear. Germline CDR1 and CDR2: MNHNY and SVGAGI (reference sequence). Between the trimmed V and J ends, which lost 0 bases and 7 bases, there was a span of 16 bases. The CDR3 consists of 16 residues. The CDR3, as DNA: TGTGCCAGCAGTTACTCTTTACCTGCACCGAGTAATGAGCAGTTCTTC. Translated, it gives CASSYSLPAPSNEQFF.

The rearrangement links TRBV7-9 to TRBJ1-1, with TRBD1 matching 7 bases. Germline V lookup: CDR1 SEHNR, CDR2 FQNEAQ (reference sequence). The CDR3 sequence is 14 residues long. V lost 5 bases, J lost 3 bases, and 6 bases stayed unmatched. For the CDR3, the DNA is TGTGCCAGCAGCGTAACAGGGGAACACACTGAAGCTTTCTTT. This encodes CASSVTGEHTEAFF.

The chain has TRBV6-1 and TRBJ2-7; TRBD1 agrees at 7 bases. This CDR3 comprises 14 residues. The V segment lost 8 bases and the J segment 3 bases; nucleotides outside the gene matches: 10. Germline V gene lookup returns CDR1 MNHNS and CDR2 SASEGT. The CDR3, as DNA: TGTGCCAGCGGTCCGGGACAGTTTTTCTACGAGCAGTACTTC. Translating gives CASGPGQFFYEQYF.

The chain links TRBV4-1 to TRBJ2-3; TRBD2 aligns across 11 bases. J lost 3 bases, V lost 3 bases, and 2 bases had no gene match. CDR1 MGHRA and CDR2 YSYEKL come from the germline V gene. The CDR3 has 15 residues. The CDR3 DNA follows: TGCGCCAGCAGCCAGGCTAGCGGGAGGACAGATACGCAGTATTTT. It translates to CASSQASGRTDTQYF.